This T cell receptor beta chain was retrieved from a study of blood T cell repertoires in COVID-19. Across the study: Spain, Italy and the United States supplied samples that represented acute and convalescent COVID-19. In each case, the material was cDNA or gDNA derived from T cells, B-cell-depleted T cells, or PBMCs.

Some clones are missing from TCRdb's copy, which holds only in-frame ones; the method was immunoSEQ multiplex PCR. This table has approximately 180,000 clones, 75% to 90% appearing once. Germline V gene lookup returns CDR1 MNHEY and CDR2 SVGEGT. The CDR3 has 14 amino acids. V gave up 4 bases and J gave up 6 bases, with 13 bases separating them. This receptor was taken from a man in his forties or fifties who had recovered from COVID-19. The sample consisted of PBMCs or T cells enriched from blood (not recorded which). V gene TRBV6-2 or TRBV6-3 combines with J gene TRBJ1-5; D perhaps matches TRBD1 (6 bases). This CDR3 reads CASSSLTGSQPQHF. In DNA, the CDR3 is TGTGCCAGCAGTTCACTAACAGGGAGTCAGCCCCAGCATTTT.